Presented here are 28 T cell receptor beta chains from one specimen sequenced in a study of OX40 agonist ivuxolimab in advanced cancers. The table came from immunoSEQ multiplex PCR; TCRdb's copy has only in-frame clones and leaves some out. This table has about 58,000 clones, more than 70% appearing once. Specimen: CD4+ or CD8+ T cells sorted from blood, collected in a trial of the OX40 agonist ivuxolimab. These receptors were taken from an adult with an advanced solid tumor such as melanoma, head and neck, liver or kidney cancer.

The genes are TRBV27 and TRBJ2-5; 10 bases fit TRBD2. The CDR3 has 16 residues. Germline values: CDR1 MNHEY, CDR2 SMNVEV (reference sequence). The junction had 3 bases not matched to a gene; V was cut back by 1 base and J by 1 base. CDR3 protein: CASSLWKRGGQETQYF. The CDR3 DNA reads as TGTGCCAGCAGTTTATGGAAGCGGGGGGGCCAAGAGACCCAGTACTTC.

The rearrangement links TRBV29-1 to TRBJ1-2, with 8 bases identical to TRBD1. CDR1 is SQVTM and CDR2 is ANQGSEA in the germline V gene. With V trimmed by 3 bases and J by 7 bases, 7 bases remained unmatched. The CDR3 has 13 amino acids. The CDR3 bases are TGCAGCGTTGATCGAGACAGGGGTGGTGGCTACACCTTC. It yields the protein CSVDRDRGGGYTF.

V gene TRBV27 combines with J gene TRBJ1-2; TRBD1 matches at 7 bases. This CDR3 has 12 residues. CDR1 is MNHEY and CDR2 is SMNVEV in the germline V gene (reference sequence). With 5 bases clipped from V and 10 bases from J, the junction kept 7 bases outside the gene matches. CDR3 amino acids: CASSPRGSAYTF. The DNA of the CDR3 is TGTGCCAGCAGTCCCAGGGGGTCCGCCTACACCTTC.

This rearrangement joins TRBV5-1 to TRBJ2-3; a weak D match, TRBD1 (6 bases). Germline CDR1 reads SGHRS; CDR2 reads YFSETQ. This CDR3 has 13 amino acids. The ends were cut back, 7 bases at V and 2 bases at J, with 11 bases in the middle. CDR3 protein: CASGPGDTDTQYF. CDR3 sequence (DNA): TGCGCCAGCGGGCCAGGGGACACAGATACGCAGTATTTT.

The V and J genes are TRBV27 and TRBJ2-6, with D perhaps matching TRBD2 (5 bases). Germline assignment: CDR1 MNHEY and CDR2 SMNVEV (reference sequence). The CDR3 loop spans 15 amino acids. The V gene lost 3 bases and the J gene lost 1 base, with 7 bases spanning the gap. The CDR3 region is CASSFWESGANVLTF. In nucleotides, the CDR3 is TGTGCCAGCAGTTTTTGGGAGTCTGGGGCCAACGTCCTGACTTTC. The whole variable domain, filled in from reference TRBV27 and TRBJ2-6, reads EAQVTQNPRYLITVTGKKLTVTCSQNMNHEYMSWYRQDPGLGLRQIYYSMNVEVTDKGDVPEGYKVSRKEKRNFPLILESPSPNQTSLYFCASSFWESGANVLTFGAGSRLTVL.

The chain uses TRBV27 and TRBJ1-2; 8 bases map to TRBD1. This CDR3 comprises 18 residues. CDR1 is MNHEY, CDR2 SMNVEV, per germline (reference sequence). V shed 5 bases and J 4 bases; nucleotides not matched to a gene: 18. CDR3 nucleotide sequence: TGTGCCAGCAGTGCTGGGGGGGCAGGGGGCCCTACCCTCTATGGCTACACCTTC. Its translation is CASSAGGAGGPTLYGYTF.

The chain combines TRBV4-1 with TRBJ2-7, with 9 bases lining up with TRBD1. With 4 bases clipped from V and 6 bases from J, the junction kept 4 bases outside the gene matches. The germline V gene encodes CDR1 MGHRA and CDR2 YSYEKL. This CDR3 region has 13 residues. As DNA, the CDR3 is TGCGCCAGCAGCCGGGACAGGGTGGCCGAGCAGTACTTC. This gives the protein CASSRDRVAEQYF.

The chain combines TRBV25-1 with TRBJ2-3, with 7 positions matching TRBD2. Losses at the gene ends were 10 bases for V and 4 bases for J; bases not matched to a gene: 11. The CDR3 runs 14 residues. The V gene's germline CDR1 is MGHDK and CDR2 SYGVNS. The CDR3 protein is CATSWGGRADTQYF. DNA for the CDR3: TGTGCCACCTCCTGGGGGGGACGAGCAGATACGCAGTATTTT.

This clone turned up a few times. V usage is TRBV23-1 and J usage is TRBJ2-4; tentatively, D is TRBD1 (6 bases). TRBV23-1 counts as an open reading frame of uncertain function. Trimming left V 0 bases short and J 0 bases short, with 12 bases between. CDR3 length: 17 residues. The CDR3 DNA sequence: TGCGCCAGCAGTCAATCCCTGGGACAACCAGCCAAAAACATTCAGTACTTC. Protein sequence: CASSQSLGQPAKNIQYF.

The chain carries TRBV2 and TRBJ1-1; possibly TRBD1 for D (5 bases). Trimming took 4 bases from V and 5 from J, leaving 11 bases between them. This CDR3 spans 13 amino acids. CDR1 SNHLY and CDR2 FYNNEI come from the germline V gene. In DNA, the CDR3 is TGTGCCAGCAGTGGCAGGGAGAAAACTGAAGCTTTCTTT. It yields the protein CASSGREKTEAFF. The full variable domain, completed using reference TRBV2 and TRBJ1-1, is EPEVTQTPSHQVTQMGQEVILRCVPISNHLYFYWYRQILGQKVEFLVSFYNNEISEKSEIFDDQFSVERPDGSNFTLKIRSTKLEDSAMYFCASSGREKTEAFFGQGTRLTVV.

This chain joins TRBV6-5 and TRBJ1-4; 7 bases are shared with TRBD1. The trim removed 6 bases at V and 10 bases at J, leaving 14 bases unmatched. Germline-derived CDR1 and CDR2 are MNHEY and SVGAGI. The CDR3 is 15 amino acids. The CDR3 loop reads CASSRSQGPPRKLFF. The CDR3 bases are TGTGCCAGCAGCCGATCACAGGGGCCGCCGCGAAAACTGTTTTTT.

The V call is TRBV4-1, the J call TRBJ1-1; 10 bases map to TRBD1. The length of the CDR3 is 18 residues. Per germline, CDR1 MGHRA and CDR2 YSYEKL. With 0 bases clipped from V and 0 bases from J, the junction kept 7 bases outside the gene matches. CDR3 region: CASSQEFRDRGLNTEAFF. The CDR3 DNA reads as TGCGCCAGCAGCCAAGAGTTCCGGGACAGGGGACTGAACACTGAAGCTTTCTTT.

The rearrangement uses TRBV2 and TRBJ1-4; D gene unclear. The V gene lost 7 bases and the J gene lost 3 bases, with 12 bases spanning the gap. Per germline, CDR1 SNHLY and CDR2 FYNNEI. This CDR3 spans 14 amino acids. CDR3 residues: CASKWEWSNEKLFF. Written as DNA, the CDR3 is TGTGCCAGCAAATGGGAATGGTCTAATGAAAAACTGTTTTTT.

The CDR3: CASSLGGVLQGTYGYTF. The CDR3 DNA follows: TGCGCCAGCAGCTTGGGCGGCGTACTCCAGGGTACCTATGGCTACACCTTC. This chain uses TRBV5-1 with TRBJ1-2; perhaps TRBD1 as D (5 bases). Trimming cost V 0 bases and J 4 bases, with 19 bases left between them. The CDR3 consists of 17 residues. Germline V gene sequence: CDR1 SGHRS, CDR2 YFSETQ.

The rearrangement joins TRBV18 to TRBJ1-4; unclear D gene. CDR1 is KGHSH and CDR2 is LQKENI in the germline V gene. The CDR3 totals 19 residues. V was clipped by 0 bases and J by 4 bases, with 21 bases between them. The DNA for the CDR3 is TGTGCCAGCTCACCACCTAGCCCCAGCCCAATGGCATTTAATGAAAAACTGTTTTTT. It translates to CASSPPSPSPMAFNEKLFF.

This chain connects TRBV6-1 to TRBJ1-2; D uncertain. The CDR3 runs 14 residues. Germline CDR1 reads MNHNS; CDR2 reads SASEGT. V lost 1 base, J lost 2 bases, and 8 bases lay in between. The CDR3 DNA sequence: TGTGCCAGCAGTGAAGTCCCCGGGAACTATGGCTACACCTTC. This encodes CASSEVPGNYGYTF.

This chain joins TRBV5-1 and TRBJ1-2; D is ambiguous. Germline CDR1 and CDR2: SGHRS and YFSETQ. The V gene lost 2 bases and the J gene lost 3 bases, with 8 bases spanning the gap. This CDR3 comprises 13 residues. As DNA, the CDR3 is TGCGCCAGCAGCTTCGACCCGGACTATGGCTACACCTTC. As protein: CASSFDPDYGYTF.

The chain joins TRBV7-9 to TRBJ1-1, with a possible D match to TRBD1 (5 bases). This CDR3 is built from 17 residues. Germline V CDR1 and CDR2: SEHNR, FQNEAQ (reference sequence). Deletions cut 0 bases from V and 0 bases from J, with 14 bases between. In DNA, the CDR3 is TGTGCCAGCAGCTTAGCGGGGGTCAGGGATATGAACACTGAAGCTTTCTTT. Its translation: CASSLAGVRDMNTEAFF.

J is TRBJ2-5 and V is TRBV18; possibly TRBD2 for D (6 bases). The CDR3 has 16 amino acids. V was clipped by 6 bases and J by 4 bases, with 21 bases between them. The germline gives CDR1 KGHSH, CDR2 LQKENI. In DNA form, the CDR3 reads TGTGCCAGCTCTACCAAAGGAGCGGGTGTCCCAGAGACCCAGTACTTC. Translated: CASSTKGAGVPETQYF.

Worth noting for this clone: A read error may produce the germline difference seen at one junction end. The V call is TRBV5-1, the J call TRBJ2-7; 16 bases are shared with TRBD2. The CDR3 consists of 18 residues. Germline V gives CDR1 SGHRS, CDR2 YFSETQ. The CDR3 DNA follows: TGCGCCCGCAGCCGAGGGACTAGCGGGGGGGGAGCCTCCTACGAGCAGTACTTC. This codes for CARSRGTSGGGASYEQYF.

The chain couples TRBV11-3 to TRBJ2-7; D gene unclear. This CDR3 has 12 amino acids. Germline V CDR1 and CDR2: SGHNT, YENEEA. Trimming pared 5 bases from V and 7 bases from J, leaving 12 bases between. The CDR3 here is CASSRTMGEQYF. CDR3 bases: TGTGCCAGCAGCCGGACGATGGGGGAGCAGTACTTC.

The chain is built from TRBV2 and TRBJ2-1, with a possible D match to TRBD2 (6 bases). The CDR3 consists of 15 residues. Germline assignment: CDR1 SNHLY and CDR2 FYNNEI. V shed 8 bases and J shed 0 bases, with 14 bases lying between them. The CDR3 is CASGAERASYNEQFF. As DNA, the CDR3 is TGTGCCAGCGGGGCGGAGCGGGCCTCCTACAATGAGCAGTTCTTC.

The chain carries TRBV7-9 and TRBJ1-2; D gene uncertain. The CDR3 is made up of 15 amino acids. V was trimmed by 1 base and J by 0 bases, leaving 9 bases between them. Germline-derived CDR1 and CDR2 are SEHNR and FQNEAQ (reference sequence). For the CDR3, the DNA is TGTGCCAGCAGCTTAGGATGGGAAGCTAACTATGGCTACACCTTC. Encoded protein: CASSLGWEANYGYTF.

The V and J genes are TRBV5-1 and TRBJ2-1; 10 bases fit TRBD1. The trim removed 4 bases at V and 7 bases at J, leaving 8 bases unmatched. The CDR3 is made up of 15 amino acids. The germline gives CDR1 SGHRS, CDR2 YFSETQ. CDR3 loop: CASSPGTGVWNEQFF. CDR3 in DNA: TGCGCCAGCAGCCCCGGGACAGGGGTCTGGAATGAGCAGTTCTTC.

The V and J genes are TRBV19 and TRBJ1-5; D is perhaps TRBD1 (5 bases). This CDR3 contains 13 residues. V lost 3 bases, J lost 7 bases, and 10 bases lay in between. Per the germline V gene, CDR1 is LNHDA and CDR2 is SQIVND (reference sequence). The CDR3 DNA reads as TGTGCCAGTAGTATGCAGGGTAACCAGCCCCAGCATTTT. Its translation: CASSMQGNQPQHF.

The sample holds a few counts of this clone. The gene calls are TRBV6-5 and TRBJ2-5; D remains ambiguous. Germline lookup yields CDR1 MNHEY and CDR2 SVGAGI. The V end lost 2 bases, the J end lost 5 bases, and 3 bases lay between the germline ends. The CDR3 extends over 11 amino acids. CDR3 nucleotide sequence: TGTGCCAGCAGTTACGGGGAGACCCAGTACTTC. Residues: CASSYGETQYF.

The CDR3: CASTKGGTGGNEQFF. CDR3 DNA sequence: TGTGCCAGCACCAAAGGGGGGACAGGAGGCAATGAGCAGTTCTTC. The rearrangement links TRBV6-1 to TRBJ2-1, with 8 bases lining up with TRBD1. The CDR3 has 15 amino acids. The V segment lost 7 bases and the J segment 6 bases; nucleotides outside the gene matches: 11. From germline, CDR1 is MNHNS and CDR2 SASEGT.

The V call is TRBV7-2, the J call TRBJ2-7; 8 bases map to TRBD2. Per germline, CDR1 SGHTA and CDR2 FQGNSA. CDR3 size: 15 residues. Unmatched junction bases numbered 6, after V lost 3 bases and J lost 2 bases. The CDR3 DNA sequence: TGTGCCAGCAGCTTGGGCGGGGGGACCGCCTACGAGCAGTACTTC. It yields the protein CASSLGGGTAYEQYF.